This T cell receptor (beta chain) was sequenced in a study of T cell responses to AZD1222 COVID-19 vaccine. Study-wide results and limits: Two AZD1222 doses significantly raised spike-specific TCR breadth and depth over controls. Seropositive status at baseline applied to only a handful of AZD1222 recipients. White British donors predominated, females outnumbered males, and clonal diversity was possibly underestimated.

This table comes from immunoSEQ multiplex PCR, and its TCRdb copy is limited to in-frame clones, with some not included. The sample has approximately 150,000 clones; 80% to 95% are singletons. This clone was seen a single time. Its specificity is not known. The CDR3 is 15 residues long. V lost 4 bases and J lost 7, with 16 bases in between. CDR1 and CDR2 (germline): MDHEN, SYDVKM. The TCR originated in an adult who received the AZD1222 COVID-19 vaccine. The source was peripheral blood, collected 28 days after the second AZD1222 dose. The chain joins TRBV28 to TRBJ1-4; TRBD1 is a possible D gene (5 bases). Here the CDR3 reads CASSSPGRAREKLFF. The CDR3 DNA sequence: TGTGCCAGCAGTTCTCCGGGACGCGCCCGTGAAAAACTGTTTTTT.